Listed below are T cell receptor beta chains from one sample, sequenced in a study of metastatic and nonmetastatic thyroid tumors. TCRdb reprocessed the PCR reads via MiXCR. The top ten clones hold roughly 3.1% of a sample with around 34,000 clones, about 21% of them seen once. Sequences were obtained from tumor tissue. The receptors derive from a male donor with papillary thyroid cancer or a benign thyroid nodule (not recorded which). Some clones in this sample may be carry-over from other donors' samples. Both conserved end residues are part of each CDR3. Each record gives: D gene, J gene, V gene, clone size, CDR3 DNA, CDR3 protein. D genes are given only for firm matches. Clone size is stated in some rows and not others, as once, few, many or a class when expanded.

TRBD1,TRBJ2-2,TRBV6-1,medium-sized,TGTGCCAGCAGTCTTGAGGACAGGGTCTACACCGGGGAGCTGTTTTTT,CASSLEDRVYTGELFF
TRBD2,TRBJ2-7,TRBV12-3/TRBV12-4,few,TGTGCCAGCAGTATGCAGGGCGGGAGCGAGCAGTACTTC,CASSMQGGSEQYF
-,TRBJ2-7,TRBV20-1,few,TGCAGTGCTAGAGGGGGGCCAGGCTCCTACGAGCAGTACTTC,CSARGGPGSYEQYF
-,TRBJ1-6,TRBV7-9,many,TGTGCCAGCAGCCAGCAGGTCGAGTCACCCCTCCACTTT,CASSQQVESPLHF
-,TRBJ2-2,TRBV5-1,medium-sized,TGCGCCAGCAGCATACAGACAGCCGGGGAGCTGTTTTTT,CASSIQTAGELFF
-,TRBJ1-1,TRBV9,many,TGTGCCAGCAGCCCCCGCACAGGTTTCACTGAAGCTTTCTTT,CASSPRTGFTEAFF
TRBD1,TRBJ2-5,TRBV7-9,-,TGTGCCAGCAGCGCTGGGACAGGTGGCCTATCGGAGACCCAGTACTTC,CASSAGTGGLSETQYF
-,TRBJ1-1,TRBV5-1,few,TGCGCCAGCACAGGAGGCACTGAGGCTTTCTTT,CASTGGTEAFF
-,TRBJ2-2,TRBV10-2,many,TGCGCCAGCAGTAAGACGAACACCGGGGAGCTGTTTTTT,CASSKTNTGELFF
TRBD1,TRBJ1-5,TRBV15,many,TGTGCCACCAGCAGAGGCGGGACAGGGGGTGTGGTGGGCAATCAGCCCCAGCATTTT,CATSRGGTGGVVGNQPQHF
TRBD1,TRBJ2-6,TRBV19,-,TGTGCCAGTAGTACAGGGGGCGGGGCCAACGTCCTGACTTTC,CASSTGGGANVLTF
TRBD2,TRBJ2-1,TRBV19,many,TGTGCCAGTAGGGAGACTAGCGGGAGGTATAACAATGAGCAGTTCTTC,CASRETSGRYNNEQFF
-,TRBJ1-3,TRBV6-1,-,TGTGCCAGCAGTGAGGATATCGGATCTGGAAACACCATATATTTT,CASSEDIGSGNTIYF
-,TRBJ2-7,TRBV6-1,medium-sized,TGTGCCAGCAGTCAAACAGGGCTGGGGCAGTACTTC,CASSQTGLGQYF
-,TRBJ2-2,TRBV28,few,TGTGCCAGCAGTCCTCCAGAGATGGGGCTGACGAACACCGGGGAGCTGTTTTTT,CASSPPEMGLTNTGELFF
TRBD2,TRBJ2-7,TRBV19,medium-sized,TGTGCCAGTAGTAACCGCGGACTAGCGGGAGGAGAGCAGTACTTC,CASSNRGLAGGEQYF
TRBD1,TRBJ2-7,TRBV18,many,TGTGCCAGCTCACCACTTGGGACAGGTGACAACGAGCAGTACTTC,CASSPLGTGDNEQYF
TRBD1,TRBJ2-3,TRBV19,-,TGTGCCATCCGGGACAGGCGTAGTTGGGACCCCACAGATACGCAGTATTTT,CAIRDRRSWDPTDTQYF
TRBD2,TRBJ2-7,TRBV20-1,many,TGCAGTGCTACACTAGCGGGAGGTTTCTACGAGCAGTACTTC,CSATLAGGFYEQYF
-,TRBJ2-1,TRBV7-8,medium-sized,TGTGCCAGCAGCTTAGAAGCCCGAGTAGCCGGAGAGCAGTTCTTC,CASSLEARVAGEQFF
-,TRBJ2-7,TRBV29-1,many,TGCAGCGTTGGAGGTGACCACGAGCAGTACTTC,CSVGGDHEQYF
TRBD2,TRBJ2-3,TRBV7-9,many,TGTGCCAGCAGTCGGACTAGCGGGAGGACAGATACGCAGTATTTT,CASSRTSGRTDTQYF
TRBD1,TRBJ2-1,TRBV28,many,TGTGCCAGCAGTCTACCGACAGGGTCCTACAATGAGCAGTTCTTC,CASSLPTGSYNEQFF
-,TRBJ1-5,TRBV7-8,-,TGTGCCAGCATCTTGGGCGGGGGAAACCAGCCCCATCATTTT,CASILGGGNQPHHF
-,TRBJ2-2,TRBV9,many,TGTGCCAGCAGCCTATGGACCGGGGAGCTGTTTTTT,CASSLWTGELFF
-,TRBJ2-2,TRBV4-1,many,TGCGCCAGCAGCCAAGATCGTGGGGGCAATAGCGACGAGGAGCTGTTTTTT,CASSQDRGGNSDEELFF
-,TRBJ1-2,TRBV4-1,-,TGCGCCAGCGGCCAATATCAGATGGGAAACTATGGCTACACCTTC,CASGQYQMGNYGYTF
-,TRBJ2-6,TRBV28,few,TGTGCCAGCAGTTTAAGGGGGTCTGGGGCCAACGTCCTGACTTTC,CASSLRGSGANVLTF
-,TRBJ2-1,TRBV15,few,TGTGCCACCAGCAGTATAACAGAAGGATTGAATGAGCAGTTCTTC,CATSSITEGLNEQFF
TRBD2,TRBJ2-1,TRBV10-3,many,TGTGCCGCCCTCGGCGGGGGGGGCAATGAGCAGTTCTTC,CAALGGGGNEQFF
-,TRBJ2-5,TRBV5-1,many,TGCGCCAGCAGCTTACGCAGCCGGGGCCAAGAGACCCAGTACTTC,CASSLRSRGQETQYF
TRBD1,TRBJ1-2,TRBV4-3,-,TGCGCCAGCAGCACACAGGGGGCCGCTGGCTATGGCTACACCTTC,CASSTQGAAGYGYTF
-,TRBJ1-4,TRBV6-1,many,TGTGCCAGCAGAGGTCAGGGGAGGATTGAAAAACTGTTTTTT,CASRGQGRIEKLFF
-,TRBJ2-1,TRBV20-1,-,TGCAGTGCTAGAGTCAACGTAGGTGATCAGTTCTTC,CSARVNVGDQFF
-,TRBJ2-7,TRBV30,-,TGTGCCTGGTTCGGGGACAACGAGCAGTACTTC,CAWFGDNEQYF
TRBD1,TRBJ2-1,TRBV5-6,many,TGTGCCAGCTTGGGACAGACTTACAATGAGCAGTTCTTC,CASLGQTYNEQFF
-,TRBJ2-2,TRBV10-1,-,TGCGCCAGCAGTGAGTACCCTTTCGCGGACACCGGGGAGCTGTTTTTT,CASSEYPFADTGELFF